This T cell receptor beta chain comes out of a study of cytotoxic CD8 clonotypes in ibrutinib-treated CLL. The targeted sequencing depth was 1 in 200,000 to 1 in 1 million T cells. Profiling relied on immunoSEQ multiplex PCR, and the TCRdb table lists in-frame clones only, not all of them. The table has about 44,000 clones, around 73% seen once. Per the germline V gene, CDR1 is ENHRY and CDR2 is SYGVKD. The CDR3 contains 15 residues. With 2 bases removed from V and 0 bases from J, the gap between germline ends came to 10 bases. Study findings and constraints: Clonality was elevated at ibrutinib response and had returned toward baseline at progression.

Genomic DNA for TCR beta libraries, 2 to 2.5 micrograms, came from cryopreserved PBMCs. This clone appeared once. Its antigen is undetermined. The genes are TRBV10-3 and TRBJ1-1, with D hard to call. The origin of this receptor is a human donor with chronic lymphocytic leukemia. The starting material was PBMCs, obtained after 12 months of ibrutinib treatment. The CDR3 is CAISEVETLNTEAFF. The CDR3 nucleotides are TGTGCCATCAGTGAGGTTGAGACTTTGAACACTGAAGCTTTCTTT.